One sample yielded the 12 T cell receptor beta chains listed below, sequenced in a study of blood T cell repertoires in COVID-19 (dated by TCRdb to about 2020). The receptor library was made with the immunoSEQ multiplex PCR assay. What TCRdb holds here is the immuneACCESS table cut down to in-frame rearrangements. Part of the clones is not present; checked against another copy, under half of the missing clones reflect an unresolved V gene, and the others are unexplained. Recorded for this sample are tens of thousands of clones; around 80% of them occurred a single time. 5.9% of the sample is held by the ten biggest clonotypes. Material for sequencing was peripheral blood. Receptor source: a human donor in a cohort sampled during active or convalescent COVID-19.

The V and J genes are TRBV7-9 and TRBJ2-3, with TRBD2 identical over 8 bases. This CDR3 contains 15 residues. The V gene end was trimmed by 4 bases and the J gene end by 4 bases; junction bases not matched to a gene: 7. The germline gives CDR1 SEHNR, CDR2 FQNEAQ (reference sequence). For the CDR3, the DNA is TGTGCCAGCAGCTCTTGGACTAGCCTAGCAGATACGCAGTATTTT. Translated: CASSSWTSLADTQYF.

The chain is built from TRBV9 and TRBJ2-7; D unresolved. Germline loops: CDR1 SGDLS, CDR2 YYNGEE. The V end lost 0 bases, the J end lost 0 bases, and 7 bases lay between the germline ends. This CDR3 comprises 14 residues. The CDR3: CASSVDGLSYEQYF. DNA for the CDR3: TGTGCCAGCAGCGTAGATGGCCTCTCCTACGAGCAGTACTTC.

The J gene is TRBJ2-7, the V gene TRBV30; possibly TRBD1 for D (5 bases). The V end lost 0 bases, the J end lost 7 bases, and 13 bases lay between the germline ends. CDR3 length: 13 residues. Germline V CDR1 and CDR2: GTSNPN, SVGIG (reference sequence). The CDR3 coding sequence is TGTGCCTGGAGTGTATTTGGGGCTGGGGAGCAGTACTTC. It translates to CAWSVFGAGEQYF.

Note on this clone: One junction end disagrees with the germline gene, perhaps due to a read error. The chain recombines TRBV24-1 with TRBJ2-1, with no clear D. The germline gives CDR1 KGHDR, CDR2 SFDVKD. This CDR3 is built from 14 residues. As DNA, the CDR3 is TGTGCCACCAGTGTGGCGGCCTCCAACAATGAGCAGTTCTTC. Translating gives CATSVAASNNEQFF.

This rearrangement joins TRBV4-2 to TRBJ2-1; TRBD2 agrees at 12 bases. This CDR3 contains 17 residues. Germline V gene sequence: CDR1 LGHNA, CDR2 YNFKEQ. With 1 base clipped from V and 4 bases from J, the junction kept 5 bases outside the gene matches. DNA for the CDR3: TGTGCCAGCAGCCAAGGCCCCCTAGCGGGGGGGTACAATGAGCAGTTCTTC. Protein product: CASSQGPLAGGYNEQFF.

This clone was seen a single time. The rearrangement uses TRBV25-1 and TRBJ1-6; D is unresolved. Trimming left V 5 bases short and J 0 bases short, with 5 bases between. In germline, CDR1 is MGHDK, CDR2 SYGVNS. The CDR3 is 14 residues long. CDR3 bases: TGTGCCAGCAGTCACAACTCCTATAATTCACCCCTCCACTTT. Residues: CASSHNSYNSPLHF.

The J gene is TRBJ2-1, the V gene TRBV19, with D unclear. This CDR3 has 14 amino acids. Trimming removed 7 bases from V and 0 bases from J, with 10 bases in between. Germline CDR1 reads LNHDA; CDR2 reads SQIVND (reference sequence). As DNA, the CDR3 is TGTGCCAGTAAACGATCTAGCTCCTACAATGAGCAGTTCTTC. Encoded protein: CASKRSSSYNEQFF.

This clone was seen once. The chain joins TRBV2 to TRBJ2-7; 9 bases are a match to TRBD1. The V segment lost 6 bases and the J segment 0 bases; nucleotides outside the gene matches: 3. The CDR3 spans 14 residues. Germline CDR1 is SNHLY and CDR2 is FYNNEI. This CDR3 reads CASRGQGLSYEQYF. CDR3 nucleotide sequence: TGTGCCAGCAGGGGACAGGGCCTCTCCTACGAGCAGTACTTC.

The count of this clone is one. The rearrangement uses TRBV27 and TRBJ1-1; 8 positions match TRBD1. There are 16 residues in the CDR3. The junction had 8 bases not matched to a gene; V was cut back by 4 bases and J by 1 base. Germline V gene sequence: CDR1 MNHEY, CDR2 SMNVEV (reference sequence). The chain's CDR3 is CASSSRQGKRNTEAFF. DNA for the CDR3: TGTGCCAGCAGTTCCCGACAGGGGAAGCGGAACACTGAAGCTTTCTTT.

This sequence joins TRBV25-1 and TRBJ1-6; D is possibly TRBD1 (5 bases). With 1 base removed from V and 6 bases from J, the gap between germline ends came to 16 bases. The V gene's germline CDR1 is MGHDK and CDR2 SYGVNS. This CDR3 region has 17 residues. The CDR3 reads CASSESTGGYLNSPLHF. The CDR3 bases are TGTGCCAGCAGTGAATCTACCGGGGGGTACCTTAATTCACCCCTCCACTTT.

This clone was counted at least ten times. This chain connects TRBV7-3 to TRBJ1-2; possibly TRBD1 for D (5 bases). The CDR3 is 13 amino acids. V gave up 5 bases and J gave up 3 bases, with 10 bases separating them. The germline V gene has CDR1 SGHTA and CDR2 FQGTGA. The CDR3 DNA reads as TGTGCCAGCAGCCAAGGGGATTACTATGGCTACACCTTC. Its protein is CASSQGDYYGYTF.

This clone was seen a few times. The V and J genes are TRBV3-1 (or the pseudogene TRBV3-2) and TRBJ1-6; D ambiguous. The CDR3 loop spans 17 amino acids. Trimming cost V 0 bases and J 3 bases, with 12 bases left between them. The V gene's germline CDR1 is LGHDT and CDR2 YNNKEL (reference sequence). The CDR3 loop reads CASSQEWRSFYNSPLHF. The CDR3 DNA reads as TGTGCCAGCAGCCAAGAGTGGCGGAGTTTCTATAATTCACCCCTCCACTTT.